The 17 T cell receptor beta chains presented below share a single source sample, sequenced in a study of blood T cells in healthy people across ages. A J-beta primer mix and a sample-barcoded 5' primer were used in a second PCR of about 6 to 12 cycles. In TCRdb, the 5' RACE reads were re-called with MiXCR into one record per CDR3 protein. The sample records approximately 880,000 distinct CDR3 sequences, about 44% being singletons. The source material was blood. Every receptor here comes from a young man in good health.

There are a few counts of this clonotype. The rearrangement joins TRBV20-1 to TRBJ2-7; 7 nucleotides align to TRBD2. The CDR3 is 14 residues long. The V and J ends lost 3 bases and 2 bases, in that order; junction bases with no gene match: 7. Germline loops: CDR1 DFQATT, CDR2 SNEGSKA (reference sequence). The CDR3 loop is CSASPRGEPYEQYF. Here the CDR3 DNA reads TGCAGTGCTAGTCCCCGGGGGGAACCCTACGAGCAGTACTTC.

This chain joins TRBV24-1 and TRBJ2-2; D unclear. The CDR3 runs to 14 residues. V was clipped by 6 bases and J by 3 bases, with 10 bases between them. Germline lookup yields CDR1 KGHDR and CDR2 SFDVKD. The CDR3 DNA reads as TGTGCCACCAGTCCTGCCCGGGACACCGGGGAGCTGTTTTTT. This gives the protein CATSPARDTGELFF.

This clonotype was observed once. The chain links TRBV29-1 to TRBJ2-7, with 7 bases lining up with TRBD1. Germline CDR1 and CDR2: SQVTM and ANQGSEA. CDR3 length: 15 residues. The V and J ends lost 0 bases and 3 bases, in that order; junction bases with no gene match: 8. The CDR3 protein is CSVEDGRTGSYEQYF. In DNA form, the CDR3 reads TGCAGCGTTGAAGATGGCAGGACAGGAAGCTACGAGCAGTACTTC.

The chain couples TRBV4-2 to TRBJ2-7; D is unclear. V was cut by 1 base and J by 4 bases, with 8 bases left in between. The CDR3 contains 13 residues. Germline V gene sequence: CDR1 LGHNA, CDR2 YNFKEQ. Here the CDR3 reads CASSQGQKYEQYF. The CDR3 nucleotides read TGTGCCAGCAGCCAAGGCCAAAAGTACGAGCAGTACTTC.

The chain combines TRBV6-5 with TRBJ2-7, with D perhaps TRBD1 (5 bases). Germline V gene lookup returns CDR1 MNHEY and CDR2 SVGAGI. Trimming cost V 4 bases and J 7 bases, with 14 bases left between them. This CDR3 has 13 amino acids. CDR3 amino acids: CASSSRAHREQYF. In DNA, the CDR3 is TGTGCCAGCAGTTCACGAGCGCACAGGGAGCAGTACTTC.

The genes are TRBV4-1 and TRBJ1-4, with TRBD1 as a possible D gene (6 bases). CDR3 size: 16 residues. The V end lost 0 bases, the J end lost 8 bases, and 16 bases lay between the germline ends. CDR1 is MGHRA and CDR2 is YSYEKL in the germline V gene. The CDR3 DNA follows: TGCGCCAGCAGCCAAGAAAAACAGGGAGGAGGCGAAAAACTGTTTTTT. Its protein product is CASSQEKQGGGEKLFF.

This clonotype has a handful of counts. The genes are TRBV20-1 and TRBJ2-3; 10 bases map to TRBD2. From germline, CDR1 is DFQATT and CDR2 SNEGSKA (reference sequence). The CDR3 totals 13 residues. The chain's CDR3 is CSLSSGGTDTQYF. The CDR3 DNA sequence: TGCAGCCTCTCTAGCGGGGGAACAGATACGCAGTATTTT.

The chain couples TRBV7-8 to TRBJ1-4, with 7 nucleotides matching TRBD1. Germline assignment: CDR1 SGHVS and CDR2 FQNEAQ. The CDR3 sequence is 14 residues long. V trimming: 5 bases; J trimming: 7 bases; junction bases outside the gene matches: 7. The chain's CDR3 is CASSRGGAVEKLFF. CDR3 in DNA: TGTGCCAGCAGCAGAGGGGGCGCGGTTGAAAAACTGTTTTTT.

The chain joins TRBV7-9 to TRBJ1-2; TRBD1 might be the D (6 bases). The V end was cut by 3 bases, the J end by 8 bases, with 13 bases between. Per germline, CDR1 SEHNR and CDR2 FQNEAQ (reference sequence). CDR3 length equals 13 residues. The CDR3 nucleotides read TGTGCCAGCAGCTTGGACAGCCCGGAAGGCTACACCTTC. Residues: CASSLDSPEGYTF.

The chain employs TRBV4-1 and TRBJ2-7; 8 bases line up with TRBD1. Losses at the gene ends were 7 bases for V and 4 bases for J; bases not matched to a gene: 6. Germline lookup yields CDR1 MGHRA and CDR2 YSYEKL. The CDR3 runs to 13 residues. CDR3 protein: CASTGQGGYEQYF. CDR3 bases: TGCGCCAGCACCGGACAGGGTGGTTACGAGCAGTACTTC.

This clonotype was seen a few times. The chain links TRBV6-5 to TRBJ1-2; weak D call: TRBD1 (6 bases). Between the trimmed V and J ends, which lost 0 bases and 3 bases, there was a span of 11 bases. The CDR3 runs to 15 residues. Germline V gene sequence: CDR1 MNHEY, CDR2 SVGAGI. CDR3 region: CASSYSTQGDYGYTF. The CDR3 nucleotides are TGTGCCAGCAGTTACTCGACACAGGGAGACTATGGCTACACCTTC.

The J gene is TRBJ1-3, the V gene TRBV7-2, with D hard to call. Trimming took off 0 bases at V and 0 bases at J, with 12 bases between the two ends. The CDR3 spans 17 residues. CDR1 is SGHTA, CDR2 FQGNSA, per germline. The CDR3 coding sequence is TGTGCCAGCAGCTTAGCGCCAGCCGCCATCTCTGGAAACACCATATATTTT. This gives the protein CASSLAPAAISGNTIYF.

This clonotype showed up just once. The V gene is TRBV3-1, the J gene TRBJ2-5; the match to TRBD1 covers 7 bases. Per germline, CDR1 LGHDT and CDR2 YNNKEL (reference sequence). J gave up 3 bases and V 6 bases, and 4 bases lay outside the gene matches. The CDR3 runs to 13 residues. CDR3 in amino acids: CASSITGEETQYF. CDR3 DNA: TGTGCCAGCAGTATTACAGGGGAAGAGACCCAGTACTTC.

This clonotype has only a few counts. J is TRBJ2-7 and V is TRBV12-3 or TRBV12-4; no reliable D call. Trimming cost V 0 bases and J 2 bases, with 14 bases left between them. CDR3 length: 16 residues. The CDR3 bases are TGTGCCAGCAGTTTAGCGGCCTTGGACGGTACCTACGAGCAGTACTTC. Its translation: CASSLAALDGTYEQYF.

This clonotype has a single count. The junction shows a germline mismatch at one end, possibly a read error. This rearrangement joins TRBV7-2 to TRBJ2-1; 9 bases line up with TRBD2. The CDR3 loop spans 18 amino acids. Germline V lookup: CDR1 SGHTA, CDR2 FQGNSA. The CDR3 region is CASSLVPTGTSLMDERFF. In nucleotides, the CDR3 is TGTGCCAGCAGCTTAGTTCCAACCGGGACTAGCCTTATGGATGAGCGGTTCTTC.

In its sample, this clonotype was seen a few times. The chain couples TRBV27 to TRBJ1-2; weak D call: TRBD1 (6 bases). Germline V CDR1 and CDR2: MNHEY, SMNVEV (reference sequence). V was pared by 6 bases and J by 8 bases, with 16 bases between. The length of the CDR3 is 13 residues. Written as DNA, the CDR3 is TGTGCCAGCAGCCAGCCGGGGGCGCAAGGCTACACCTTC. Amino acids: CASSQPGAQGYTF.

Notes on this clonotype: A much larger clone sits a single nucleotide away, making a read error possible. V is TRBV12-3 or TRBV12-4 and J is TRBJ2-7, with D perhaps TRBD2 (7 bases). Trimming took 10 bases from V and 7 from J, leaving 17 bases between them. This CDR3 region has 12 residues. CDR3 amino acids: CATLRGAGEQYF. The CDR3 bases are TGTGCCACCCTTCGGGGGGCCGGTGAGCAGTACTTC.